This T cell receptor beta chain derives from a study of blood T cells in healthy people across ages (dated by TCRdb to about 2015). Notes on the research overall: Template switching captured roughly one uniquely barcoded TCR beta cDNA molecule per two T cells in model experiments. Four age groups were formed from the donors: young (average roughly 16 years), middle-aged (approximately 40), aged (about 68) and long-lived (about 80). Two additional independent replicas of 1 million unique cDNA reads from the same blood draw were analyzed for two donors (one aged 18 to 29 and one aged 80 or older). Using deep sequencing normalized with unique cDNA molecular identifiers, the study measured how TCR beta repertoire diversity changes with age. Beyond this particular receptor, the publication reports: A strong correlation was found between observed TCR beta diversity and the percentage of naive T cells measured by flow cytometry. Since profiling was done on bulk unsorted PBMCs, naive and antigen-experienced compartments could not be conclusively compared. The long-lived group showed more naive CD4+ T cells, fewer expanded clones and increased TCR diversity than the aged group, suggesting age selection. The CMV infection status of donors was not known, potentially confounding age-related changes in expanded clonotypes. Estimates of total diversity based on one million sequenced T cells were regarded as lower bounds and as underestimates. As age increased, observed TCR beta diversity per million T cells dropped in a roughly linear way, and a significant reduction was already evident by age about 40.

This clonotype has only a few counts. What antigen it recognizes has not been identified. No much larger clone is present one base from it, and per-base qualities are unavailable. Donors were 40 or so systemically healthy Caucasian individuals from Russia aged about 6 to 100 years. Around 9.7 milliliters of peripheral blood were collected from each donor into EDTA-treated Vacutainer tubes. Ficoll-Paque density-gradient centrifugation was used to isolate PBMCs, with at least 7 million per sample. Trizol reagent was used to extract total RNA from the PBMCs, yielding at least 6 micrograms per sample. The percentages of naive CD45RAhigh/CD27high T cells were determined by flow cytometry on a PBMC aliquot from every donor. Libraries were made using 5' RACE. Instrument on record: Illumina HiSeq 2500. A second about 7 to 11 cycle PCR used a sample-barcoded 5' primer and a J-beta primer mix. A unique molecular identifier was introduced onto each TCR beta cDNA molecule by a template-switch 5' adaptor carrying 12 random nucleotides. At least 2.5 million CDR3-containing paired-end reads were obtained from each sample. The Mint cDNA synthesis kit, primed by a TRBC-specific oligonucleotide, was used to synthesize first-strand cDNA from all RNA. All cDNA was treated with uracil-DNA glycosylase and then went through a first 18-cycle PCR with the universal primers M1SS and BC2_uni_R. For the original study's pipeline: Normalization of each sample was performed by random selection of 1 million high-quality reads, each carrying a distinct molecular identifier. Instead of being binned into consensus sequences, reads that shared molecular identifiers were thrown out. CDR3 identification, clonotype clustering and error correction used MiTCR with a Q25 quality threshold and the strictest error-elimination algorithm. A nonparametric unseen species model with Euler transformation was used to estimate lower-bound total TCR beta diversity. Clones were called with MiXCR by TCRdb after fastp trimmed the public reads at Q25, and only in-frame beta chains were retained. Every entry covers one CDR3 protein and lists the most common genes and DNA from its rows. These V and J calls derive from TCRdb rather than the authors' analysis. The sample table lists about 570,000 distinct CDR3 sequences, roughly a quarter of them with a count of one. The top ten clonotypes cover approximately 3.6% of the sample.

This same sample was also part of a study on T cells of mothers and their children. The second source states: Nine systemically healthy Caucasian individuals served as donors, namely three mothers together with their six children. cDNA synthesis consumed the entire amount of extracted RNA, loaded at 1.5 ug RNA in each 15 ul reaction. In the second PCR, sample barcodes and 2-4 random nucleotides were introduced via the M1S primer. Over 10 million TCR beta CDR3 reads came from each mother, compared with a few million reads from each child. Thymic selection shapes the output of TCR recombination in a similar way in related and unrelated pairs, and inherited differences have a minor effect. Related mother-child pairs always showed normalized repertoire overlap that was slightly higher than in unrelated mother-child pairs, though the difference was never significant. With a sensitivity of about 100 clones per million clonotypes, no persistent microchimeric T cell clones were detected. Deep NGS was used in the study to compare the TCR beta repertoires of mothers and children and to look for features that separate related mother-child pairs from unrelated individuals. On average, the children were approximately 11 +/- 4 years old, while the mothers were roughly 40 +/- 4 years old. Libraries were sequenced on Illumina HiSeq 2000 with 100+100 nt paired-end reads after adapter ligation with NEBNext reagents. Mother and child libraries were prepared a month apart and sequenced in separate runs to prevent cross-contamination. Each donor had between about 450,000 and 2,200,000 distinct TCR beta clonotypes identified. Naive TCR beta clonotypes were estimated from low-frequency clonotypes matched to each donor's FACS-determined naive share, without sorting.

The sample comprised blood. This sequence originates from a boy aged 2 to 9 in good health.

CDR3 sequence: CASRGQGAANTGELFF. The DNA is as follows: TGTGCCAGCAGGGGACAGGGGGCAGCGAACACCGGGGAGCTGTTTTTT. The V gene is TRBV6-1 and the J gene is TRBJ2-2, and 12 junction bases match TRBD1. From a lookup of the germline V gene, CDR1 and CDR2 are MNHNS and SASEGT. The CDR3 runs 16 residues from the cysteine to the phenylalanine. The read is trimmed to its CDR3 DNA, 48 bases read in frame from base 1. Trimming removed 6 bases from V and 0 bases from J; the gene matches leave 2 bases unexplained.